Here is one T cell receptor beta chain with its context. The data originate from a study of blood T cell repertoires in COVID-19. Study in general: The analysed material was cDNA or gDNA that came from T cells, B-cell-depleted T cells, or PBMCs.

Some clones are missing from TCRdb's copy, which holds only in-frame ones; the method was immunoSEQ multiplex PCR. This table has tens of thousands of clones, 82% appearing once. Sample: peripheral blood. This receptor was identified in a woman in her fifties or sixties with acute or convalescent COVID-19.

The CDR3: CASRTSATDTQYF. The CDR3, as DNA: TGCGCCAGCAGGACTAGCGCTACAGATACGCAGTATTTT. This chain links TRBV10-2 with TRBJ2-3; 8 nucleotides agree with TRBD2. There are 13 residues in the CDR3. The ends lost 6 bases at V and 3 bases at J; junction bases unmatched: 2. CDR1 is WSHSY and CDR2 is SAAADI in the germline V gene.